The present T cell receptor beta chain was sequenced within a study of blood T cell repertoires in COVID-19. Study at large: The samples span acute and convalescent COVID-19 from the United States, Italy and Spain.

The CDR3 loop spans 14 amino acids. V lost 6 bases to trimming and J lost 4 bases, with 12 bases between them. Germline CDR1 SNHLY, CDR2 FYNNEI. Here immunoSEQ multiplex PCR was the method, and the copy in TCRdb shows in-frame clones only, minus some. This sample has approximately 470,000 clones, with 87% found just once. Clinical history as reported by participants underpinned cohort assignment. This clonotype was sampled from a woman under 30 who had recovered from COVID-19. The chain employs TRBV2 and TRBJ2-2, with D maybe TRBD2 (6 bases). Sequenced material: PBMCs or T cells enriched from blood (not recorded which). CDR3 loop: CASRATSSTGELFF. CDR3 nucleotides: TGTGCCAGCAGGGCTACTAGCAGCACCGGGGAGCTGTTTTTT.